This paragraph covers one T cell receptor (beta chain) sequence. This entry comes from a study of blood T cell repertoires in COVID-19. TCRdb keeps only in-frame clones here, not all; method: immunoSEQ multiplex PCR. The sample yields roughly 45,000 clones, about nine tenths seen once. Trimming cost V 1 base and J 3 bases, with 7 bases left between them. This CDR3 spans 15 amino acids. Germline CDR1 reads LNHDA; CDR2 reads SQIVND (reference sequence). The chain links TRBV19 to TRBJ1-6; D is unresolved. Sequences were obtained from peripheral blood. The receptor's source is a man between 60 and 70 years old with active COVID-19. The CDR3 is CASSIGHLYNSPLHF. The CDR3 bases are TGTGCCAGTAGTATAGGACACCTCTATAATTCACCCCTCCACTTT.